This entry lists 32 T cell receptor beta chains sequenced from one sample in a study of human T cells and chemical hapten exposure. TCRdb re-analysed the RACE reads in MiXCR, keeping a single row per CDR3 protein. The sample has a few hundred thousand distinct CDR3 sequences, about 6.9% seen once. This sample's time point: patch test 2, 6 weeks after DPC sensitization. Documented treatment: therapeutic diphenylcyclopropenone sensitization with weekly scalp DPC. This specimen was whole blood, taken in connection with sensitization to the hapten diphenylcyclopropenone (DPC). Receptor source: a woman aged 18-30 years with alopecia areata. Some clones in this sample may be carry-over from other donors' samples.

This clonotype was counted ten times or more. This rearrangement joins TRBV7-2 to TRBJ1-2; D gene unclear. CDR1 and CDR2 from the germline V gene are SGHTA and FQGNSA. The V end lost 1 base, the J end lost 8 bases, and 17 bases lay between the germline ends. The CDR3 has 15 amino acids. The CDR3 protein is CASSLVGGPGDGYTF. The CDR3 DNA is TGTGCCAGCAGCTTAGTAGGAGGGCCCGGAGACGGCTACACCTTC.

This clonotype was seen a handful of times. The chain combines TRBV29-1 with TRBJ2-7; 10 bases line up with TRBD1. The junction had 6 bases not matched to a gene; V was cut back by 4 bases and J by 3 bases. In germline, CDR1 is SQVTM, CDR2 ANQGSEA. The CDR3 length is 14 residues. This chain's CDR3 is CSVGRQGALYEQYF. The CDR3 coding sequence is TGCAGCGTTGGGCGACAGGGGGCCCTCTACGAGCAGTACTTC.

At least ten counts were recorded for this clonotype. The chain couples TRBV27 to TRBJ1-5; no clear D. The V gene lost 2 bases and the J gene lost 6 bases, with 11 bases spanning the gap. This CDR3 region has 14 residues. In germline, CDR1 is MNHEY, CDR2 SMNVEV (reference sequence). The DNA of the CDR3 is TGTGCCAGCAGTTTACAAGTAGAGGGTCAGCCCCAGCATTTT. It encodes CASSLQVEGQPQHF.

The chain uses TRBV6-1 and TRBJ2-7; tentatively, D is TRBD2 (5 bases). The V and J ends lost 1 base and 5 bases respectively, with 12 bases between them. CDR1 and CDR2 from the germline V gene are MNHNS and SASEGT. This CDR3 is built from 14 residues. The CDR3 loop reads CASSEGPGRHEQYF. The CDR3 DNA is TGTGCCAGCAGTGAAGGACCGGGGAGACACGAGCAGTACTTC.

This clonotype has ten or more counts. The V call is TRBV4-3, the J call TRBJ1-6; tentative D call: TRBD1 (5 bases). Germline V lookup: CDR1 LGHNA, CDR2 YSLEER. The germline V and J ends were trimmed by 0 bases and 10 bases, with 13 bases remaining between them. CDR3 length equals 15 residues. The CDR3 here is CASSQEFGGSSPLHF. As DNA, the CDR3 is TGCGCCAGCAGCCAAGAGTTTGGGGGAAGCTCACCCCTCCACTTT.

The V and J genes are TRBV20-1 and TRBJ1-2; 7 nucleotides align to TRBD1. The V segment lost 2 bases and the J segment 7 bases; nucleotides outside the gene matches: 4. Germline CDR1 reads DFQATT; CDR2 reads SNEGSKA (reference sequence). The CDR3 has 12 residues. Here the CDR3 reads CSARTGDFGYTF. CDR3 bases: TGCAGTGCTAGAACAGGGGATTTTGGCTACACCTTC.

Worth noting for this clonotype: A much larger clone sits a single nucleotide away, making a read error possible. The chain has TRBV27 and TRBJ1-5; D is perhaps TRBD1 (6 bases). This CDR3 has 15 residues. Germline V gene sequence: CDR1 MNHEY, CDR2 SMNVEV (reference sequence). V was shortened by 6 bases and J by 1 base, with 13 bases between the two germline ends. CDR3 protein: CASRMGAASNQPQHF. CDR3 coding DNA: TGTGCCAGCAGAATGGGGGCAGCCAGCAATCAGCCCCAGCATTTT.

This clonotype was seen more than once but under ten times. The chain joins TRBV28 to TRBJ1-1, with D hard to call. Deletions cut 7 bases from V and 1 base from J, with 7 bases between. CDR3 length: 12 amino acids. Germline V gene data show CDR1 as MDHEN and CDR2 as SYDVKM. The CDR3 is CASKNQNTEAFF. The CDR3 DNA follows: TGTGCCAGCAAGAACCAGAACACTGAAGCTTTCTTT. Variable domain in full (rest from reference TRBV28 and TRBJ1-1): DVKVTQSSRYLVKRTGEKVFLECVQDMDHENMFWYRQDPGLGLRLIYFSYDVKMKEKGDIPEGYSVSREKKERFSLILESASTNQTSMYLCASKNQNTEAFFGQGTRLTVV.

A few counts support this clonotype. The chain is built from TRBV7-2 and TRBJ2-2; D call uncertain. Germline CDR1 SGHTA, CDR2 FQGNSA. Trimming pared 4 bases from V and 7 bases from J, leaving 7 bases between. This CDR3 contains 12 residues. The CDR3 DNA is TGTGCCAGCAGCTCTAGTCACGGGGAGCTGTTTTTT. Its protein product is CASSSSHGELFF.

The chain has TRBV3-1 and TRBJ2-5; no clear D. This CDR3 spans 13 amino acids. V shed 3 bases and J shed 6 bases, with 11 bases lying between them. CDR1 LGHDT and CDR2 YNNKEL come from the germline V gene (reference sequence). CDR3 residues: CASSQGSAKTQYF. CDR3 DNA sequence: TGTGCCAGCAGCCAGGGTAGTGCAAAGACCCAGTACTTC.

At least ten counts were recorded for this clonotype. V is TRBV6-5 and J is TRBJ1-5; D may be TRBD1 (5 bases). Trimming left V 7 bases short and J 0 bases short, with 16 bases between. Germline V gives CDR1 MNHEY, CDR2 SVGAGI. The CDR3 spans 16 residues. CDR3 nucleotides: TGTGCCAGCACTCCGGGACCCCCTTATAGCAATCAGCCCCAGCATTTT. It codes for CASTPGPPYSNQPQHF.

This clonotype was detected a few times. CDR3 sequence (DNA): TGTGCCAGCAGACCTACCAGGGGCGGTTCACCCCTCCACTTT. Its protein product is CASRPTRGGSPLHF. J is TRBJ1-6 and V is TRBV2; D is perhaps TRBD1 (6 bases). With 6 bases removed from V and 9 bases from J, the gap between germline ends came to 15 bases. Looked up from germline, CDR1 is SNHLY and CDR2 is FYNNEI. The CDR3 runs 14 residues.

V and J are TRBV20-1 and TRBJ2-7; no definite D call. With 0 bases removed from V and 3 bases from J, the gap between germline ends came to 18 bases. The CDR3 runs to 16 residues. The germline CDR1 and CDR2 sequences are DFQATT and SNEGSKA (reference sequence). CDR3 sequence reads: CSARDSSTVRGYEQYF. CDR3 DNA: TGCAGTGCTAGAGATTCGTCTACCGTAAGAGGCTACGAGCAGTACTTC.

The chain couples TRBV3-1 to TRBJ2-1, with D hard to call. The germline CDR1 and CDR2 sequences are LGHDT and YNNKEL (reference sequence). V shed 4 bases and J shed 7 bases, with 11 bases lying between them. This CDR3 has 13 amino acids. CDR3 sequence: CASSPDGTNEQFF. The CDR3 nucleotides are TGTGCCAGCAGCCCAGACGGTACGAATGAGCAGTTCTTC.

In this sample, this clonotype turned up a few times. V gene TRBV18 combines with J gene TRBJ1-1; possibly TRBD1 for D (6 bases). Germline V gene data show CDR1 as KGHSH and CDR2 as LQKENI. This CDR3 region has 12 residues. Trimming took 2 bases from V and 8 from J, leaving 9 bases between them. The CDR3 DNA reads TGTGCCAGCTCACCAGACAGGCGAGAAGCTTTCTTT. Protein sequence: CASSPDRREAFF.

This clonotype occurred a few times. This chain uses TRBV28 with TRBJ1-4; D gene unclear. V gave up 2 bases and J gave up 0 bases, with 7 bases separating them. The CDR3 covers 15 residues. Germline values: CDR1 MDHEN, CDR2 SYDVKM. The CDR3 loop reads CASSLADATNEKLFF. As DNA, the CDR3 is TGTGCCAGCAGTTTAGCGGACGCAACTAATGAAAAACTGTTTTTT.

The table lists this clonotype with many counts. The V and J genes are TRBV7-9 and TRBJ1-1; D remains ambiguous. This CDR3 is 14 amino acids long. Trimming pared 2 bases from V and 6 bases from J, leaving 13 bases between. Germline CDR1 is SEHNR and CDR2 is FQNEAQ (reference sequence). This CDR3 reads CASSLRGGDSEAFF. CDR3 sequence (DNA): TGTGCCAGCAGCTTACGAGGTGGTGACTCTGAAGCTTTCTTT.

This clonotype occurred many times. This chain uses TRBV7-9 with TRBJ2-1; D uncertain. The CDR3 runs to 13 residues. Germline CDR1 SEHNR, CDR2 FQNEAQ (reference sequence). Trimming removed 2 bases at V and 3 bases at J, with 5 bases between. For the CDR3, the DNA is TGTGCCAGCAGCTTAAACTACTACAATGAGCAGTTCTTC. Amino acid sequence: CASSLNYYNEQFF.

This chain links TRBV4-3 with TRBJ2-3; 7 bases fit TRBD1. The CDR3 contains 16 residues. The J segment lost 0 bases and the V segment lost 6 bases, leaving 9 bases of the junction unmatched. Germline V gene lookup returns CDR1 LGHNA and CDR2 YSLEER. DNA of the CDR3: TGCGCCAGCAGTCCCGACAGGGCAGGTAGCACAGATACGCAGTATTTT. Translating it yields CASSPDRAGSTDTQYF.

The J gene is TRBJ2-1, the V gene TRBV5-1; 12 bases are a match to TRBD2. Trimming took 4 bases from V and 2 from J; bases not matched to a gene: 4. CDR3 length: 16 amino acids. CDR1 is SGHRS, CDR2 YFSETQ, per germline. DNA for the CDR3: TGCGCCAGCAGCCTGAGGACTAGCGGGGCCTACAATGAGCAGTTCTTC. It yields the protein CASSLRTSGAYNEQFF.

The table lists this clonotype with many counts. The chain is built from TRBV6-5 and TRBJ1-2, with D possibly TRBD1 on 6 matching bases. There are 17 residues in the CDR3. V was cut by 0 bases and J by 5 bases, with 19 bases left in between. The germline gives CDR1 MNHEY, CDR2 SVGAGI. CDR3 protein: CASSYSITRGGGYGYTF. The CDR3 DNA follows: TGTGCCAGCAGTTACTCGATCACCCGAGGGGGAGGTTATGGCTACACCTTC.

This clonotype was counted a few times. J is TRBJ2-4 and V is TRBV14; 12 bases match TRBD1. CDR3 size: 16 residues. The germline V gene encodes CDR1 SGHDN and CDR2 FVKESK. After removal of 4 bases from V and 1 base from J, the junction contained 2 bases not matched to a gene. The CDR3 here is CASSRGQGAAKNIQYF. CDR3 sequence (DNA): TGTGCCAGCAGCCGGGGACAGGGGGCGGCCAAAAACATTCAGTACTTC.

The chain couples TRBV27 to TRBJ1-2, with D uncertain. CDR1 and CDR2 from the germline V gene are MNHEY and SMNVEV (reference sequence). V shed 8 bases and J shed 7 bases, with 20 bases lying between them. This CDR3 has 14 residues. DNA of the CDR3: TGTGCCAGCGGGAAGGGAGCCTCATCTCTTGGCTACACCTTC. Amino acid sequence: CASGKGASSLGYTF.

This clonotype turned up a few times. The V call is TRBV6-8, the J call TRBJ2-3; D gene unclear. The CDR3 is made up of 13 amino acids. Trimming took off 11 bases at V and 0 bases at J, with 12 bases between the two ends. Germline lookup yields CDR1 MNHGY and CDR2 SAAAGT. Written as DNA, the CDR3 is TGTGCCGGCCCCTCGACCAGCACAGATACGCAGTATTTT. Translation: CAGPSTSTDTQYF.

This clonotype has a handful of counts. The V call is TRBV6-2 or TRBV6-3, the J call TRBJ2-2; D remains ambiguous. The CDR3 contains 15 residues. Deletions cut 6 bases from V and 0 bases from J, with 11 bases between. Germline CDR1 and CDR2: MNHEY and SVGEGT. Here the CDR3 DNA reads TGTGCCAGCAGCAGACCCCCGTCGAACACCGGGGAGCTGTTTTTT. Translation gives CASSRPPSNTGELFF.

This clonotype has only a few counts. The chain is built from TRBV10-3 and TRBJ2-5, with no clear D. V shed 6 bases and J shed 5 bases, with 16 bases lying between them. Germline V gives CDR1 ENHRY, CDR2 SYGVKD. The length of the CDR3 is 14 residues. DNA for the CDR3: TGTGCCATCAGGAGTTTTGAGGCGGCGGAGACCCAGTACTTC. It is translated as CAIRSFEAAETQYF.

This clonotype has at least ten counts. The chain uses TRBV11-2 and TRBJ1-1; 10 positions match TRBD1. The CDR3 loop spans 15 amino acids. V was pared by 2 bases and J by 5 bases, with 5 bases of the junction left unmatched. Germline V gene sequence: CDR1 SGHAT, CDR2 FQNNGV. The CDR3 here is CASSLFDRGHTEAFF. CDR3 in DNA: TGTGCCAGCAGCTTATTTGACAGGGGGCATACTGAAGCTTTCTTT.

This clonotype was seen a handful of times. J is TRBJ2-7 and V is TRBV3-1; TRBD1 matches at 8 bases. The germline CDR1 and CDR2 sequences are LGHDT and YNNKEL (reference sequence). The CDR3 has 14 amino acids. Trimming at V came to 8 bases and at J to 3 bases, leaving 9 bases not matched to a gene. Written as DNA, the CDR3 is TGTGCCAGCTCCCAAGGAGGACAGGGCTACGAGCAGTACTTC. Translated, it gives CASSQGGQGYEQYF.

The chain joins TRBV7-9 to TRBJ2-2; TRBD1 matches 8 bases. This CDR3 comprises 17 residues. J was trimmed by 1 base and V by 4 bases; bases with no gene match: 8. Germline-derived CDR1 and CDR2 are SEHNR and FQNEAQ (reference sequence). CDR3 protein: CASSSLGQGQNTGELFF. DNA for the CDR3: TGTGCCAGCAGCTCTCTTGGACAGGGCCAGAACACCGGGGAGCTGTTTTTT.

This clonotype has only a few counts. The chain carries TRBV12-3 or TRBV12-4 and TRBJ2-7; maybe TRBD1 (6 bases). The CDR3 totals 12 residues. Trimming shortened V by 6 bases and J by 3 bases, and 9 bases separated the two germline ends. Here the CDR3 DNA reads TGTGCCAGCAGCGGACAGAACTACGAGCAGTACTTC. This translates into CASSGQNYEQYF.

The table lists this clonotype with many counts. V gene TRBV20-1 combines with J gene TRBJ1-1; D uncertain. Germline V gene sequence: CDR1 DFQATT, CDR2 SNEGSKA (reference sequence). The CDR3 extends over 11 amino acids. Trimming took 6 bases from V and 4 from J, leaving 9 bases between them. The CDR3 spells CSASRGTEAFF. Here the CDR3 DNA reads TGCAGTGCATCACGCGGCACTGAAGCTTTCTTT.

Note on this clonotype: A much larger clone lies a single base off, so this may be a read error. The rearrangement links TRBV5-5 to TRBJ1-1; 7 nucleotides match TRBD1. The CDR3 length is 14 residues. Germline V gives CDR1 SGHKS, CDR2 YYEKEE (reference sequence). The CDR3 here is CASSPYDRVTEALF. As DNA, the CDR3 is TGTGCCAGCAGCCCATACGACAGGGTAACTGAAGCTCTCTTT.